This TCR beta chain is from a study of blood T cell repertoires in COVID-19. Germline V gene data show CDR1 as MNHEY and CDR2 as SMNVEV (reference sequence). V lost 4 bases to trimming and J lost 6 bases, with 15 bases between them. The CDR3 totals 14 residues. TCRdb's copy holds only in-frame clones and misses some; the assay was immunoSEQ multiplex PCR. The profile shows a few hundred thousand clones, 91% of them singletons. The chain joins TRBV27 to TRBJ1-2, with unresolved D. This clonotype was obtained from a person under 30 with COVID-19, enrolled during active disease. The sample was peripheral blood. CDR3 amino acids: CASSSSPEYNGYTF. The CDR3 bases are TGTGCCAGCAGTTCCTCCCCGGAGTATAATGGCTACACCTTC.